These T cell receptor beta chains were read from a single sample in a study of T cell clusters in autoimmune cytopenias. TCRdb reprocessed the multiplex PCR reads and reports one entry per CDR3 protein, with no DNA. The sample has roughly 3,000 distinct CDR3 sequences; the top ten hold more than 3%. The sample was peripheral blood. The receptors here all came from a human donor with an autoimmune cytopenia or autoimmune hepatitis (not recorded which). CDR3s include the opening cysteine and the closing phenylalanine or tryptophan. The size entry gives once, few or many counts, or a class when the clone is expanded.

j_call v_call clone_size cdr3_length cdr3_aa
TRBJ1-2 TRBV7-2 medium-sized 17 CASSLDGGTRTNYGYTF
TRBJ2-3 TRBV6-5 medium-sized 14 CASSTERGTDTQYF
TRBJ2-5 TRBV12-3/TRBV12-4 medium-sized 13 CASSLGTEETQYF
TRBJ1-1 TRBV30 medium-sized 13 CAWSRWPQNEAFF
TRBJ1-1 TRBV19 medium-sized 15 CASERGFSGNTEAFF
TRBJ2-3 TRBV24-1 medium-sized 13 CATSARQGNTQYF
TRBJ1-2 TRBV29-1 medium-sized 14 CSVVTSGEPYGYTF
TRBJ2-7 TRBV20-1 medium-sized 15 CSARVWDRGPYEQYF
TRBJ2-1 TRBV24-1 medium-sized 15 CATSDSRDRRYEQFF
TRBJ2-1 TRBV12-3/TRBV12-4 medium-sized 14 CASRTSGRAVEQFF
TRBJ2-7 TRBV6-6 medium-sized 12 CASSYMGYEQYF
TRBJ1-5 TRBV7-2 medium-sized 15 CASSPTSRSNQPQHF
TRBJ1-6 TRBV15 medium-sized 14 CATSRTTGNSPLHF
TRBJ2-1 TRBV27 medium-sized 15 CASSFSGSWDNEQFF
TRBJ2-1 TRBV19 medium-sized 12 CASSPSYNEQFF
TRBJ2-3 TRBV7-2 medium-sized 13 CASSLEGTDTQYF
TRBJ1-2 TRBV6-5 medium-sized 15 CASSYEGDLSYGYTF
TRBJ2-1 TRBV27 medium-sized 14 CASSLEGIGNEQFF
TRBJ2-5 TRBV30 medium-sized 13 CAWSSSSWETQYF
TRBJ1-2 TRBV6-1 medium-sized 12 CASMGYLHGYTF
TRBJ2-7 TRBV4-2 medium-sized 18 CASSQEGSGSFIPYEQYF
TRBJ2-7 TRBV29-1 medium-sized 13 CSVVTGTRREQYF
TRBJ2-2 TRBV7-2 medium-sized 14 CASSLRPDTGELFF
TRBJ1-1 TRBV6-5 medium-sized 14 CASSSSGVATEAFF
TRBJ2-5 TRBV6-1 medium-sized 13 CASSFGGGETQYF
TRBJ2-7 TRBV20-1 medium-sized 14 CSARDLTGVYEQYF
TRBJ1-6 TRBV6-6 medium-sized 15 CASSYGRGFNSPLHF
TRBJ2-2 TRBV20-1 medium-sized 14 CSAPGTGYTGELFF
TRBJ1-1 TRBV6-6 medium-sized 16 CASSSPIDRGNTEAFF
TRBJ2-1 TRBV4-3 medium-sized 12 CASSQTGNEQFF
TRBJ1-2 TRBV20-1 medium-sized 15 CSARGRLSEGYGYTF
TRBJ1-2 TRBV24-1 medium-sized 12 CATGDRTYGYTF
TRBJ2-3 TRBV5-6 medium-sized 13 CASSSVATDTQYF
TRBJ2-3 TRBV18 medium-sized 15 CASSPTGLGSDTQYF
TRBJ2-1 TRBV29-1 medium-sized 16 CSVRVRRLAADNEQFF
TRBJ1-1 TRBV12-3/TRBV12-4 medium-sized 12 CASTLRDSMAFF
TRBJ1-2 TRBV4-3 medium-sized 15 CASSLARTDNYGYTF